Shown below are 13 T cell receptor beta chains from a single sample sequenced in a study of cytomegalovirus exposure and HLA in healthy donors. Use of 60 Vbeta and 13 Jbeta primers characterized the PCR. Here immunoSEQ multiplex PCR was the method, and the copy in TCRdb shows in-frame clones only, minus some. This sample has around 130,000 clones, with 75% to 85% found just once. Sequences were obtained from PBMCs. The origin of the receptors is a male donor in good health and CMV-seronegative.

Here the CDR3 reads CASGLVPGLAGSPNEQFF. CDR3 bases: TGTGCTAGTGGTTTGGTCCCGGGACTAGCGGGATCCCCCAATGAGCAGTTCTTC. The chain links TRBV12-5 to TRBJ2-1, with TRBD2 identical over 13 bases. The V segment lost 0 bases and the J segment 6 bases; nucleotides outside the gene matches: 8. Germline V gene data show CDR1 as LGHNT and CDR2 as FRNRAP. The CDR3 contains 18 residues.

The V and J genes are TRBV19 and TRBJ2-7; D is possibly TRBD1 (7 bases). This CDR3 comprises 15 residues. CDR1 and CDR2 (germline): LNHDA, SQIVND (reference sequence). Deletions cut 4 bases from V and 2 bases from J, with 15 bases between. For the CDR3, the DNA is TGTGCCAGTAGTACCAGGGGGGAAAGAACCTACGAGCAGTACTTC. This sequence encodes CASSTRGERTYEQYF. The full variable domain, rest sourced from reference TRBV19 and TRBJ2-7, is DGGITQSPKYLFRKEGQNVTLSCEQNLNHDAMYWYRQDPGQGLRLIYYSQIVNDFQKGDIAEGYSVSREKKESFPLTVTSAQKNPTAFYLCASSTRGERTYEQYFGPGTRLTVT.

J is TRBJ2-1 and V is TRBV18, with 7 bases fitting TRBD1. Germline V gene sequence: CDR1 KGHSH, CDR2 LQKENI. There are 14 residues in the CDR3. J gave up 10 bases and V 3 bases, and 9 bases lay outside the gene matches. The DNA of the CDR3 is TGTGCCAGCTCACCTGTCGACAGGGAGTGGGAGCAGTTCTTC. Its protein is CASSPVDREWEQFF.

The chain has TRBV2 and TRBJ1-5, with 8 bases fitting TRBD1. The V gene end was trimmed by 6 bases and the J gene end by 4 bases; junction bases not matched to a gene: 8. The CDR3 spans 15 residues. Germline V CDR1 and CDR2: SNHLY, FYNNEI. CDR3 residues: CASRDRGRVNQPQHF. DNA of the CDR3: TGTGCCAGCAGAGACAGGGGACGGGTTAATCAGCCCCAGCATTTT.

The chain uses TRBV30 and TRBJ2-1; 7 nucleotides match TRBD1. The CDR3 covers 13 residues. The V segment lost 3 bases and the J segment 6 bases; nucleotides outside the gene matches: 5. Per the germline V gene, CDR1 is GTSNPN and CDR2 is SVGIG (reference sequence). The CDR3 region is CAWRGGAPNEQFF. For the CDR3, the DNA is TGTGCCTGGAGAGGGGGCGCCCCCAATGAGCAGTTCTTC.

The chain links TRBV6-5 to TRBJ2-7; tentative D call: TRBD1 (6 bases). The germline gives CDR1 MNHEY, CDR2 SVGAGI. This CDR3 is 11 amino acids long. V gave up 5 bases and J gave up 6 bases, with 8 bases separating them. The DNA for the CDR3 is TGTGCCAGCAGTGAAGGGGGCGAGCAGTACTTC. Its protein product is CASSEGGEQYF.

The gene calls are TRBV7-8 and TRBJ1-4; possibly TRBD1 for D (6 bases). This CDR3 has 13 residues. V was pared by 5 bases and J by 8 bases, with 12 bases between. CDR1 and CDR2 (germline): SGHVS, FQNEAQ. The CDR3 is CASSPFGGEKLFF. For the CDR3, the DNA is TGTGCCAGCAGCCCATTTGGGGGCGAAAAACTGTTTTTT.

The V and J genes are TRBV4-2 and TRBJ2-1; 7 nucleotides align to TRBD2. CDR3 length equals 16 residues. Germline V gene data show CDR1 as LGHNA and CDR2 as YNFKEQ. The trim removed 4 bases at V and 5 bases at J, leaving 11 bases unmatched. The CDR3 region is CASSPNSRDYNNEQFF. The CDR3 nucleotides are TGTGCCAGCAGCCCCAACTCCCGGGACTATAACAATGAGCAGTTCTTC.

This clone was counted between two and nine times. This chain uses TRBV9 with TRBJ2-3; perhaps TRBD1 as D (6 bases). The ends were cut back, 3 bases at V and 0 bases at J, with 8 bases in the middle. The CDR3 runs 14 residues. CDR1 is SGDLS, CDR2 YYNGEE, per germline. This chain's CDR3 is CASSAGASTDTQYF. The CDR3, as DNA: TGTGCCAGCAGCGCAGGGGCTAGCACAGATACGCAGTATTTT.

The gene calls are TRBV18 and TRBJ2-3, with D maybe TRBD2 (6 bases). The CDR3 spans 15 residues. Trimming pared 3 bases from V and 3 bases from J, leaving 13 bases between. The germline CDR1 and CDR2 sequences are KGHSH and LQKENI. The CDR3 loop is CASSPDGRETDTQYF. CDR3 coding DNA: TGTGCCAGCTCACCGGATGGTCGGGAGACAGATACGCAGTATTTT.

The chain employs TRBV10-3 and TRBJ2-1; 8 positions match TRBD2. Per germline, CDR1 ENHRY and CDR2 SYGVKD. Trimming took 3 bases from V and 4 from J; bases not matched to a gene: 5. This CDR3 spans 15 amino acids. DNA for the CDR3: TGTGCCATCAGTGAAGCCGGGACTAGTTACAATGAGCAGTTCTTC. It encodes CAISEAGTSYNEQFF.

CDR3 DNA sequence: TGTGCCAGCAGCTTCACTAGCACCACAGATACGCAGTATTTT. Protein sequence: CASSFTSTTDTQYF. The chain uses TRBV7-2 and TRBJ2-3, with D maybe TRBD2 (6 bases). CDR1 and CDR2 (germline): SGHTA, FQGNSA. With 3 bases removed from V and 2 bases from J, the gap between germline ends came to 9 bases. This CDR3 spans 14 amino acids.

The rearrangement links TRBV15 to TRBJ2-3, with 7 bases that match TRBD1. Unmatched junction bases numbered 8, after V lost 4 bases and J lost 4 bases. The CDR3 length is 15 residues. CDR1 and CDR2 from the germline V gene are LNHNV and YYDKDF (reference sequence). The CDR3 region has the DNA TGTGCCACCAGCACCTCTCGACAGGGCGCAGATACGCAGTATTTT. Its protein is CATSTSRQGADTQYF.